The present T cell receptor beta chain was sequenced within a study of blood T cell repertoires in COVID-19. The CDR3 loop spans 15 amino acids. V shed 6 bases and J 5 bases; nucleotides not matched to a gene: 12. Germline-derived CDR1 and CDR2 are LNHDA and SQIVND (reference sequence). The assay was immunoSEQ multiplex PCR, and TCRdb's table has in-frame clones only and misses some. This table holds about 170,000 clones, approximately 86% found once. This clone appeared a few times. The sequencing sample was made of peripheral blood. This TCR was sampled from a woman at least 80 years old with COVID-19, enrolled during active disease. The rearrangement uses TRBV19 and TRBJ2-5; the match to TRBD1 covers 7 bases. CDR3 sequence (DNA): TGTGCCAGTAGCCGAGGGGGCGCCAGGAGGGAGACCCAGTACTTC. Its translation: CASSRGGARRETQYF.